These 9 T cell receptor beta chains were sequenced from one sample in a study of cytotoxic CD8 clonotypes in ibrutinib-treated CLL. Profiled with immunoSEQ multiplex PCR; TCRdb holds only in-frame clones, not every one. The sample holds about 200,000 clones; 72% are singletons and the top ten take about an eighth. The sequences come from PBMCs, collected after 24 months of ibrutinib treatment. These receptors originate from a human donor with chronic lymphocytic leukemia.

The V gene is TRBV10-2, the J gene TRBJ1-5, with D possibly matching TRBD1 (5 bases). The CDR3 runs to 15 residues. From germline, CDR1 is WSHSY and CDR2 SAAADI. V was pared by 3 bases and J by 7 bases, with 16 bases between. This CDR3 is CASSDGFVGVQPQHF. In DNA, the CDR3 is TGCGCCAGCAGTGACGGGTTTGTGGGGGTCCAGCCCCAGCATTTT.

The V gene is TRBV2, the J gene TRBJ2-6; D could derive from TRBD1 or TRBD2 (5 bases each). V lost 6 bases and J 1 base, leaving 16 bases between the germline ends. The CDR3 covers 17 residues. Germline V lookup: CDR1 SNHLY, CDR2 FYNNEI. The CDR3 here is CASSPGQGRSGANVLTF. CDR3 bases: TGTGCCAGCAGCCCCGGTCAGGGACGATCTGGGGCCAACGTCCTGACTTTC.

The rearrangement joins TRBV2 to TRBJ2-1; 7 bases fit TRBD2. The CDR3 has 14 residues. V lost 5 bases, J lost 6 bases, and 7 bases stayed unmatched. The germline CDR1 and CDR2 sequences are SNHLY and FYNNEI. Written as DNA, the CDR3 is TGTGCCAGCAGTCGGCCGACTAGCCGCAATGAGCAGTTCTTC. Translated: CASSRPTSRNEQFF.

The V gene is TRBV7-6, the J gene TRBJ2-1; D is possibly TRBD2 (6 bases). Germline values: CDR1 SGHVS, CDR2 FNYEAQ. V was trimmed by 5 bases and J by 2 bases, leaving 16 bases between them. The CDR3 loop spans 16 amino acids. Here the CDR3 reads CASSPRAGSTYNEQFF. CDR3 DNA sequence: TGTGCCAGCAGCCCCCGTGCGGGAAGCACCTACAATGAGCAGTTCTTC.

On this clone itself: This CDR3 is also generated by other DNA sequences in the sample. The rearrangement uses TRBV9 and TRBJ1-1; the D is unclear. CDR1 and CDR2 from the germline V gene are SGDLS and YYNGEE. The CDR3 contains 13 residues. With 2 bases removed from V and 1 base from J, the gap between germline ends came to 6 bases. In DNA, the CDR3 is TGTGCCAGCAGCGTGGGCAAGAACACTGAAGCTTTCTTT. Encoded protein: CASSVGKNTEAFF.

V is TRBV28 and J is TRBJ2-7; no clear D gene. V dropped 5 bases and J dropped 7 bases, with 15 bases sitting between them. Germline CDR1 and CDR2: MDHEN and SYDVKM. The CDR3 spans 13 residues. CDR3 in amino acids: CASSTGSLREQYF. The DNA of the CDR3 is TGTGCCAGCAGTACCGGTTCGTTACGGGAGCAGTACTTC.

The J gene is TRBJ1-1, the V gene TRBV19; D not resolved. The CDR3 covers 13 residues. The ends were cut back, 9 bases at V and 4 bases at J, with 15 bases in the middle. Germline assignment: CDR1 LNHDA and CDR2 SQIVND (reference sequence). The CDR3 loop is CASLGGPRTEAFF. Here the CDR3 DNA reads TGTGCCAGCTTAGGTGGGCCACGCACTGAAGCTTTCTTT.

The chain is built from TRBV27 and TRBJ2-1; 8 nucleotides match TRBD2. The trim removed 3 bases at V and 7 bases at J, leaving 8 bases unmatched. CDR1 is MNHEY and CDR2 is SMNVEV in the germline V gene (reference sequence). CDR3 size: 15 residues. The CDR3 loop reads CASSFGLAGRNEQFF. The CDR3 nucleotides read TGTGCCAGCAGTTTTGGTCTAGCGGGTCGGAATGAGCAGTTCTTC.

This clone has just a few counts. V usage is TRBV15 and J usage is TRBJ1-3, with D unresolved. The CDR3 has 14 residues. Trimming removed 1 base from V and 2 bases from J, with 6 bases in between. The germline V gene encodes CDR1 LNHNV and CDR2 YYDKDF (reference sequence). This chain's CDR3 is CATSRVLPGNTIYF. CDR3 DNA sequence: TGTGCCACCAGCAGAGTCCTGCCTGGAAACACCATATATTTT.